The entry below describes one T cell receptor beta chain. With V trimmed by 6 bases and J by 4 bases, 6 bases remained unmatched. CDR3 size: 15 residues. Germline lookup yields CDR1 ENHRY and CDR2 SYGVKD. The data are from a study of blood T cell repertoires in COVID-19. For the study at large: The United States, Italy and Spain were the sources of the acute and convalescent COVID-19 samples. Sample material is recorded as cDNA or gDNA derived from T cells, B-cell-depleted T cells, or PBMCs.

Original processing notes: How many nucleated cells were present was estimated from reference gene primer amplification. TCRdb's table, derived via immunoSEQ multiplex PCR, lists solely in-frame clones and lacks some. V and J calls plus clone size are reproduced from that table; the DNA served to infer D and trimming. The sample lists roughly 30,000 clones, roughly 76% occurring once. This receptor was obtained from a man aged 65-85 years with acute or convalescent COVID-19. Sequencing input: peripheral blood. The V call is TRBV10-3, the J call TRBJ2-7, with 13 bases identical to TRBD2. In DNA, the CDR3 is TGTGCCATCAGGCCGGGACTAGCGGGAAGGTACGAGCAGTACTTC. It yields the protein CAIRPGLAGRYEQYF.